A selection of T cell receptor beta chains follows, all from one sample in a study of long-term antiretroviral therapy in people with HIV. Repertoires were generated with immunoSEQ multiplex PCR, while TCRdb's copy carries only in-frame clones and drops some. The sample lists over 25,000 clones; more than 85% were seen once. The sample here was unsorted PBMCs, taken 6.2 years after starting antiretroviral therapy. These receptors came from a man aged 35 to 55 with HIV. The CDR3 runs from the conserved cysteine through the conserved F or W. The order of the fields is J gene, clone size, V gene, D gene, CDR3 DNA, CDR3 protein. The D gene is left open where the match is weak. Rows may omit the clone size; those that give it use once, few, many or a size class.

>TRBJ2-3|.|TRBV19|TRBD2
TGTGCCAGTAGGGGGGCTAGCGGGTCAGATACGCAGTATTTT
CASRGASGSDTQYF
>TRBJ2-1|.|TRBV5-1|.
TGCGCCAGCAGCTGGGACGGGTACAATGAGCAGTTCTTC
CASSWDGYNEQFF
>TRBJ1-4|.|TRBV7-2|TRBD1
TGTGCCAGCAGCGCGGGACAGGCGATAATAGGGGAAAAACTGTTTTTT
CASSAGQAIIGEKLFF
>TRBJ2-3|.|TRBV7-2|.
TGTGCCAGCAGCCGCGGGACTGCGAGCACAGATACGCAGTATTTT
CASSRGTASTDTQYF
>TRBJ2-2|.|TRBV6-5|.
TGTGCCAGCAGTTATGACTGGTCGGCCGGGGAGCTGTTTTTT
CASSYDWSAGELFF
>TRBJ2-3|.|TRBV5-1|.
TGCGCCAGCAGCTCGGACGGCCCATATAGCACAGATACGCAGTATTTT
CASSSDGPYSTDTQYF
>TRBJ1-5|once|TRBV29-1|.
TGCAGCGTTGGGGGGACGGGCAATCAGCCCCAGCATTTT
CSVGGTGNQPQHF
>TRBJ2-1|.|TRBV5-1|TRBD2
TGCGCCAGCAGCCACGGGGGTAGCGGGGGGATAGACAATGAGCAGTTCTTC
CASSHGGSGGIDNEQFF
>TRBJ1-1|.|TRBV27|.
TGTGCCAGCAGCTTGTGGGGATCCGCTGAAGCTTTCTTT
CASSLWGSAEAFF
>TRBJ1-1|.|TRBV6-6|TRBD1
TGTGCCAGCAGAAACGAGGGGGCCAAAGCTTTCTTT
CASRNEGAKAFF
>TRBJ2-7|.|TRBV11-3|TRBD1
TGTGCCAGCAGCGGTCGCGACAGGGTTTACGAGCAGTACTTC
CASSGRDRVYEQYF
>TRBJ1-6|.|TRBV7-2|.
TGTGCCAGCAGCTTAGCTCTGAATTCACCCCTCCACTTT
CASSLALNSPLHF
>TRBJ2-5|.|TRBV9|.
TGTGCCAGCAGCGTAGGGGGGTACCAAGAGACCCAGTACTTC
CASSVGGYQETQYF
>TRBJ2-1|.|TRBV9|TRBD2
TGTGCCAGTCCGAGAAGCGGGGACTACAATGAGCAGTTCTTC
CASPRSGDYNEQFF
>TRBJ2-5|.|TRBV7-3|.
TGTGCCAGCAGCTTCGGCCCAGAGACCCAGTACTTC
CASSFGPETQYF
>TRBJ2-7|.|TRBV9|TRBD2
TGTGCCAGCAGCGCATCTAGCGGGAGTGTTTACGAGCAGTACTTC
CASSASSGSVYEQYF
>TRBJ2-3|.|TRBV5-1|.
TGCGCCAGCATGATGTGGACCACAGATACGCAGTATTTT
CASMMWTTDTQYF
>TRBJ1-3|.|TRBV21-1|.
TGTGCCAGAAACAAAATACCTGGAAACACCATATATTTT
CARNKIPGNTIYF
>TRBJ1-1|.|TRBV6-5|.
TGTGCCACCCGAGGGCAGAAGGGCGCTTTCTTT
CATRGQKGAFF
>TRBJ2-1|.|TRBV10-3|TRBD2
TGTGCCAGTTCAGGTGGCGGGGGGGATTACAATGAGCAGTTCTTC
CASSGGGGDYNEQFF
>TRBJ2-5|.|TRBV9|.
TGTGCCAGCAGGAAACAGGGAGAAGAGACCCAGTACTTC
CASRKQGEETQYF
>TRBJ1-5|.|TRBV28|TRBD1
TGTGCCAGCAGTTTAGCGACAGGGGATCAGCCCCAGCATTTT
CASSLATGDQPQHF
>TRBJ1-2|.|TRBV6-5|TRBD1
TGTGCCAGCAGTTACCCGGGACAGGGACCCTATGGCTACACCTTC
CASSYPGQGPYGYTF
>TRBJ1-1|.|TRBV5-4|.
TGTGCCAGCAGCTTTATGGGACAAATGGAAGCTTTCTTT
CASSFMGQMEAFF
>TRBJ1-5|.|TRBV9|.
TGTGCCAGCAGCGTAGGAGGGGACAATCAGCCCCAGCATTTT
CASSVGGDNQPQHF
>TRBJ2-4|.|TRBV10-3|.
TGTGCCATCAGTGAGTATGAGGATGCCAAAAACATTCAGTACTTC
CAISEYEDAKNIQYF
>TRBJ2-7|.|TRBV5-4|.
TGTGCCAGCAGCTTATCGCTAGGTGTGGACGAGCAGTACTTC
CASSLSLGVDEQYF
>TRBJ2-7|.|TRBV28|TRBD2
TGTGCCAGCAGTCCACCCCACTCCAGCGGGACGGGGGACGAGCAGTACTTC
CASSPPHSSGTGDEQYF
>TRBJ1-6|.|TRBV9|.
TGTGCCAGCAGCGTAGGACGGTATAATTCACCCCTCCACTTT
CASSVGRYNSPLHF
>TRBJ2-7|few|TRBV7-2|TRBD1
TGTGCCAGCAGCTTAGCGTCCGGGACAGGGTTCTACGAGCAGTACTTC
CASSLASGTGFYEQYF
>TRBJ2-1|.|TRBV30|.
TGTGCCTGGAGTGCTGTGGGTGAGCAGTTCTTC
CAWSAVGEQFF
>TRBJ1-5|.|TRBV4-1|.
TGCGCCAGCAGCCAAGACGAAGGTCTCAGCAATCAGCCCCAGCATTTT
CASSQDEGLSNQPQHF
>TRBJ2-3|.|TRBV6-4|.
TGTGCCAGCAGTCCCAGGGCGGCGAGCGCAGATACGCAGTATTTT
CASSPRAASADTQYF
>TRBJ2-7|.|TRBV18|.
TGTGCCAGCTCACCAAGACAGAGCCTCATCTACGAGCAGTACTTC
CASSPRQSLIYEQYF
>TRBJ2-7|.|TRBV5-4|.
TGTGCCAGCAGCGCCGGGACTCATGAGTCCTACGAGCAGTACTTC
CASSAGTHESYEQYF
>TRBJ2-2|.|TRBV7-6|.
TGTGCCAGCAGATCCCCCCAAGGGCAGTTGAACACCGGGGAGCTGTTTTTT
CASRSPQGQLNTGELFF
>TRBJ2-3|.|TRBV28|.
TGTGCCAGCAGTTTATTGGAGAGGGCGGCAGATACGCAGTATTTT
CASSLLERAADTQYF
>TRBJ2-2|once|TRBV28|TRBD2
TGTGCCAGCAGTCGGACTAGCGGGACTAACACCGGGGAGCTGTTTTTT
CASSRTSGTNTGELFF
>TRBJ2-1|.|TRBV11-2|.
TGTGCCAGCAGCTTAGGCGGGGAGAGCTCCTACAATGAGCAGTTCTTC
CASSLGGESSYNEQFF
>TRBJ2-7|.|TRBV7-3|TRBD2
TGTGCCAGCAGCTTAGTGGGCGGGAGTACTTACGAGCAGTACTTC
CASSLVGGSTYEQYF
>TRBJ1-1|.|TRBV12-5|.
TGTGCTAGTGGTTTTGGGACATTGAACACTGAAGCTTTCTTT
CASGFGTLNTEAFF
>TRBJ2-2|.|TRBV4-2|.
TGTGCCAGCAGCCAAGTCCGCGGTAACAGAAACACCGGGGAGCTGTTTTTT
CASSQVRGNRNTGELFF
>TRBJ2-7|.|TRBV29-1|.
TGCAGCGTGTCCGAGGTCGGGGAGCAGTACTTC
CSVSEVGEQYF
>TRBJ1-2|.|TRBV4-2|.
TGTGCCAGCAGCCCCCAGAAGGACAGTTTCAGCGGCTACACCTTC
CASSPQKDSFSGYTF
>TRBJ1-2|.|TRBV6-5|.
TGTGCCAGCACCCGAGGGGCATCAACATATGGCTACACCTTC
CASTRGASTYGYTF
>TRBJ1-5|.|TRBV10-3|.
TGTGCCATCAGGGCGGACGGGGGAAGGCCCCAGCATTTT
CAIRADGGRPQHF
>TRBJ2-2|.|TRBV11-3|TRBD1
TGTGCCAGCAGCCTAGGGACAGGGTTGAACACCGGGGAGCTGTTTTTT
CASSLGTGLNTGELFF
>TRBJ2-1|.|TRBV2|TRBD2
TGTGCCACGACTAGCGGGGGGAGTATTGAGCAGTTCTTC
CATTSGGSIEQFF
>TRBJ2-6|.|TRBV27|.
TGTGCCAGCAGTTTAGTGGCTGGGGCCAACGTCCTGACTTTC
CASSLVAGANVLTF
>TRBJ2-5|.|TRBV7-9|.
TGTGCCAGCAGCTTAGACAGGGATAGGGAGACCCAGTACTTC
CASSLDRDRETQYF
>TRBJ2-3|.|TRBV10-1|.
TGCGCCAGCAGTGAGTTTCGAGGCCTCAGCACAGATACGCAGTATTTT
CASSEFRGLSTDTQYF
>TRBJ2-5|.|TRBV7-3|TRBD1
TGTGCCAGCAGCTTCGGGACAGGGGAGCAGACCCAGTACTTC
CASSFGTGEQTQYF
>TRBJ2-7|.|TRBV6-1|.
TGTGCCAGCAGTGAAGCCCAGGGGCTCTCCTACGAGCAGTACTTC
CASSEAQGLSYEQYF
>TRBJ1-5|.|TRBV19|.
TGTGCCAGTACCGGGGGGATTGGCAATCAGCCCCAGCATTTT
CASTGGIGNQPQHF
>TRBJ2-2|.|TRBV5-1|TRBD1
TGCGCCAGCAGCTTGGTTGATGGGACAGCTAACACCGGGGAGCTGTTTTTT
CASSLVDGTANTGELFF
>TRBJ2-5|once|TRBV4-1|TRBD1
TGCGCCAGCAGCCCGACAGGGGTGGTGGAGACCCAGTACTTC
CASSPTGVVETQYF
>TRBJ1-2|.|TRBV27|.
TGTGCCAGCAGTTTTAGGGAGATGGATGGCTACACCTTC
CASSFREMDGYTF
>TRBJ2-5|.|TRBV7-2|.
TGTGCCAGCAGCTTATGGCTCCGGCCTATAGGAGAGACCCAGTACTTC
CASSLWLRPIGETQYF
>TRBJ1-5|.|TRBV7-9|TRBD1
TGTGCCAGCAGCCCGTCGACAGGGCCTAATCAGCCCCAGCATTTT
CASSPSTGPNQPQHF